Shown below are 12 T cell receptor beta chains from a single sample sequenced in a study of molecular identifiers for immune sequencing clone quantification. TCRdb re-analysed the PCR reads in MiXCR, keeping a single row per CDR3 protein. The sample includes around 460,000 distinct CDR3 sequences, about 20% seen only once; the top ten take 0.7% to 1%. Sequencing was carried out using naive CD8+ T cells from blood, with Jurkat cell RNA spiked in. Subset in this sample: FACS-sorted CD8+CD4-CCR7+CD45RA+ naive T cells. All receptors come from a human donor in good health. Some libraries in this study had Jurkat cell RNA spiked in.

Worth noting for this clonotype: A much bigger clone sits one base away, suggesting this may be a read error. The rearrangement links TRBV24-1 to TRBJ2-2, with D possibly being TRBD1 (5 bases). This CDR3 has 15 amino acids. The V gene's germline CDR1 is KGHDR and CDR2 SFDVKD. The DNA of the CDR3 is TGTGCCCCCAGTGAGGACACAACGAACACCGGGGAGCTGTTTTTT. Amino acid sequence: CAPSEDTTNTGELFF.

V usage is TRBV4-3 and J usage is TRBJ1-2; the D gene is possibly TRBD1 (5 bases). Germline V CDR1 and CDR2: LGHNA, YSLEER. The CDR3 extends over 14 amino acids. The V and J ends lost 0 bases and 4 bases respectively, with 9 bases between them. CDR3 region: CASSQDWGTYGYTF. The CDR3 DNA sequence: TGCGCCAGCAGCCAAGATTGGGGGACCTATGGCTACACCTTC.

This clonotype was seen many times. The CDR3 loop is CSASVYSGAVREAFF. The DNA for the CDR3 is TGCAGTGCTAGCGTCTACAGCGGTGCCGTGAGGGAAGCTTTCTTT. The J gene is TRBJ1-1, the V gene TRBV20-1; no definite D call. The CDR3 loop spans 15 amino acids. Per germline, CDR1 DFQATT and CDR2 SNEGSKA (reference sequence). Trimming left V 3 bases short and J 8 bases short, with 22 bases between.

The sample holds many counts of this clonotype. The chain recombines TRBV20-1 with TRBJ2-7, with D perhaps matching TRBD1 (6 bases). CDR3 length: 14 residues. From germline, CDR1 is DFQATT and CDR2 SNEGSKA (reference sequence). Deletions cut 5 bases from V and 3 bases from J, with 17 bases between. As DNA, the CDR3 is TGCAGTGCTCTTGACAATTTAGGGGGCTACGAGCAGTACTTC. Its protein is CSALDNLGGYEQYF.

In its sample, this clonotype was seen many times. The chain uses TRBV13 and TRBJ2-7; TRBD1 matches 8 bases. Germline assignment: CDR1 PRHDT and CDR2 FYEKMQ (reference sequence). The CDR3 runs to 14 residues. The V and J ends lost 5 bases and 2 bases, in that order; junction bases with no gene match: 5. The CDR3 sequence: CASSTWTGTYEQYF. The DNA for the CDR3 is TGTGCCAGCAGCACTTGGACAGGGACCTACGAGCAGTACTTC.

This clonotype has a handful of counts. The genes are TRBV15 and TRBJ1-1; D unclear. The CDR3 runs 14 residues. Germline CDR1 LNHNV, CDR2 YYDKDF (reference sequence). Between the trimmed V and J ends, which lost 0 bases and 5 bases, there was a span of 10 bases. The chain's CDR3 is CATSREKGWTEAFF. The CDR3, as DNA: TGTGCCACCAGCAGAGAGAAGGGTTGGACTGAAGCTTTCTTT.

This clonotype has at least ten counts. The chain joins TRBV10-3 to TRBJ1-5; D is unclear. Germline values: CDR1 ENHRY, CDR2 SYGVKD. CDR3 length equals 13 residues. Trimming removed 3 bases at V and 4 bases at J, with 7 bases between. CDR3 in amino acids: CAISDSPNQPQHF. CDR3 coding DNA: TGTGCCATCAGTGACAGCCCAAATCAGCCCCAGCATTTT.

Concerning this clonotype itself: A single base separates this from a much larger clone, so it may be a read error. V and J are TRBV27 and TRBJ2-6; TRBD1 or TRBD2 may be the D gene (6 bases each). The germline gives CDR1 MNHEY, CDR2 SMNVEV (reference sequence). This CDR3 has 17 residues. CDR3 in amino acids: CASSLSQRGSGASVLTF. In DNA, the CDR3 is TGTGCCAGCAGTTTATCCCAAAGGGGGTCGGGGGCCAGCGTCCTGACTTTC.

Points on this clonotype: This could be a read error, since a much larger clone is one nucleotide away. The rearrangement uses TRBV4-3 and TRBJ2-7; possibly TRBD1 for D (5 bases). The CDR3 is made up of 15 amino acids. From germline, CDR1 is LGHNA and CDR2 YSLEER. The CDR3 protein is CANSQDRQGMYEQYF. CDR3 coding DNA: TGCGCCAACAGCCAAGATCGGCAGGGTATGTACGAGCAGTACTTC.

This clonotype came up many times. This chain joins TRBV28 and TRBJ2-1; 11 bases are shared with TRBD2. There are 15 residues in the CDR3. Germline CDR1 is MDHEN and CDR2 is SYDVKM. V lost 7 bases, J lost 9 bases, and 11 bases stayed unmatched. CDR3 DNA: TGTGCCAGCAAATTACTAGCGGGAGCAAGCGGTGAGCAGTTCTTC. It is translated as CASKLLAGASGEQFF. Full variable domain (remainder filled in from reference TRBV28 and TRBJ2-1): DVKVTQSSRYLVKRTGEKVFLECVQDMDHENMFWYRQDPGLGLRLIYFSYDVKMKEKGDIPEGYSVSREKKERFSLILESASTNQTSMYLCASKLLAGASGEQFFGPGTRLTVL.

The table lists this clonotype with a few counts. The genes are TRBV12-3 or TRBV12-4 and TRBJ2-3; D is uncertain. Trimming shortened V by 3 bases and J by 3 bases, and 16 bases separated the two germline ends. The CDR3 extends over 16 amino acids. The CDR3 is CASSFILVAYTDTQYF. DNA of the CDR3: TGTGCCAGCAGTTTCATCCTAGTTGCATATACAGATACGCAGTATTTT.

This clonotype showed up many times. V gene TRBV2 combines with J gene TRBJ1-5, with a weak D call TRBD1 (6 bases). With 2 bases removed from V and 4 bases from J, the gap between germline ends came to 9 bases. The CDR3 loop spans 14 amino acids. Per the germline V gene, CDR1 is SNHLY and CDR2 is FYNNEI. The CDR3 sequence is CASSEWGANQPQHF. The CDR3 DNA reads as TGTGCCAGCAGTGAATGGGGGGCGAATCAGCCCCAGCATTTT.